This T cell receptor beta chain is from a study of cytomegalovirus exposure and HLA in healthy donors. Study-wide results and caveats: Reports credit the classifier with highly specific, highly sensitive diagnosis of cytomegalovirus status. Presence/absence analysis assumed near-uniform sequencing depth across donors.

Unmatched junction bases numbered 10, after V lost 2 bases and J lost 6 bases. The CDR3 is 15 residues long. CDR1 is SGDLS, CDR2 YYNGEE, per germline. This clone has a handful of counts. Its antigen is undetermined. Researchers ran the PCR with 60 Vbeta and 13 Jbeta primers. Using immunoSEQ multiplex PCR, the repertoire was profiled, and TCRdb retains in-frame clones only, with some absent. The sample carries some 120,000 clones, about 81% recorded once. This clonotype was sampled from a woman aged 25-40 years in good health and CMV-seronegative. Sample: PBMCs. V is TRBV9 and J is TRBJ2-7; 8 bases line up with TRBD2. The CDR3 bases are TGTGCCAGCAGCGTCGACGCCGGGACTAGGGGCGAGCAGTACTTC. Its translation is CASSVDAGTRGEQYF.